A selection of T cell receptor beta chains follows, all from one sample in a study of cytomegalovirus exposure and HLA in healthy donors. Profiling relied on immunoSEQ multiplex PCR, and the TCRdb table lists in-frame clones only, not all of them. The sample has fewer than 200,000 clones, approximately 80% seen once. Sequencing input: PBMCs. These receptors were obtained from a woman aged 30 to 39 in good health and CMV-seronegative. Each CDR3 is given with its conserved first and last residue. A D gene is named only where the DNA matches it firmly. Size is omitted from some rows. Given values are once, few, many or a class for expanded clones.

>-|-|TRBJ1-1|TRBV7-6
CASSLLLSTEAFF
TGTGCCAGCAGCTTATTACTGAGCACTGAAGCTTTCTTT
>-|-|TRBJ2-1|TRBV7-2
CASSTAREDEQFF
TGTGCCAGCAGCACAGCGAGGGAGGATGAGCAGTTCTTC
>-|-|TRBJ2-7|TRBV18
CASSPPTGGTYSYEQYF
TGTGCCAGCTCACCACCGACAGGTGGGACCTACTCCTACGAGCAGTACTTC
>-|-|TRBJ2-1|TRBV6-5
CASRRRRNEQFF
TGTGCCAGCAGGAGGAGGCGGAATGAGCAGTTCTTC
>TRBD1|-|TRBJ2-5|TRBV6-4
CASGPQTGTQETQYF
TGTGCCAGCGGACCTCAGACAGGGACACAAGAGACCCAGTACTTC
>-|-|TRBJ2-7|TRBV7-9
CASSLGSLEQYF
TGTGCCAGCAGCTTAGGTAGTCTCGAGCAGTACTTC
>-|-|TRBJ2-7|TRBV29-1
CSVVTGEQYF
TGCAGCGTTGTAACGGGTGAGCAGTACTTC
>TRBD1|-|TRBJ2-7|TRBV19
CASSIMDREREQYF
TGTGCCAGTAGTATAATGGACAGGGAGCGCGAGCAGTACTTC
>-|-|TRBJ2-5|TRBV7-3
CASSLFPGNQETQYF
TGTGCCAGCAGCTTATTCCCGGGAAATCAAGAGACCCAGTACTTC
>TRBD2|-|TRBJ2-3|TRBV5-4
CASSFPPGGSTDTQYF
TGTGCCAGCAGCTTCCCACCGGGGGGTAGCACAGATACGCAGTATTTT
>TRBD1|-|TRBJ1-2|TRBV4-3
CASSQGDRGYGYTF
TGCGCCAGCAGCCAAGGGGACAGGGGCTATGGCTACACCTTC
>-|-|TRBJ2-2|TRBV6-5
CASSYGTSRTGELFF
TGTGCCAGCAGTTACGGGACATCCCGCACCGGGGAGCTGTTTTTT
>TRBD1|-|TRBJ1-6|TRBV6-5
CASSRGRTGDSPLHF
TGTGCCAGCAGCAGGGGAAGGACAGGGGATTCACCCCTCCACTTT
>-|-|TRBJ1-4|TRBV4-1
CASSQDLIGATNEKLFF
TGCGCCAGCAGCCAAGATTTAATAGGGGCAACTAATGAAAAACTGTTTTTT
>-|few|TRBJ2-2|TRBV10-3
CAISGRGSLTGELFF
TGTGCCATCAGCGGCCGGGGGTCCTTAACCGGGGAGCTGTTTTTT
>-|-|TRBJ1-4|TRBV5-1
CASSLANRRGNEKLFF
TGCGCCAGCAGCTTGGCAAATCGGCGGGGTAATGAAAAACTGTTTTTT
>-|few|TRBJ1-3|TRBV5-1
CASSSAGGSSGNTIYF
TGCGCCAGCAGCTCGGCCGGGGGTAGCTCTGGAAACACCATATATTTT
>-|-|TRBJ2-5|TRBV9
CASSVDGHPGTQYF
TGTGCCAGCAGCGTAGACGGTCACCCTGGGACCCAGTACTTC